These T cell receptor beta chains were read from a single sample in a study of T cells expressing NK-cell markers. Reanalyzing the 5' RACE reads, TCRdb keeps one entry per CDR3 protein, without DNA. The ten top clones account for approximately 3.5%, within a sample of about 550,000 distinct CDR3 sequences. Sequenced: blood T cells: a sorted CD56 or NKG2C T cell subset, CD4+ or CD8+ T cells, or bulk PBMC T cells (not recorded which). Source of these receptors: a man aged 18 to 30 in good health. Both conserved end residues are part of each CDR3. Each record gives: CDR3 length, J gene, V gene, CDR3 protein.

>15|TRBJ1-1|TRBV18
CASSPLLRQGGRAFF
>16|TRBJ2-1|TRBV11-3
CASSFMGQGGMDEQFF
>14|TRBJ2-1|TRBV7-8
CARGEPRRYNEQFF
>16|TRBJ1-2|TRBV20-1
CSARPLTGGHNYGYTF
>18|TRBJ2-1|TRBV12-3/TRBV12-4
CASSFWVPGTGAHNEQFF
>14|TRBJ2-5|TRBV24-1
CATSREGPLETQYF
>14|TRBJ2-7|TRBV6-1
CASSELARMDEQYF
>16|TRBJ2-1|TRBV20-1
CSALPPGGRSYNEQFF
>14|TRBJ2-5|TRBV11-3
CASSSRGQMETQYF
>13|TRBJ2-2|TRBV23-1
CASFCRATGELFF
>16|TRBJ2-1|TRBV18
CASSPGGRLSYNEQFF
>14|TRBJ2-3|TRBV7-2
CASSLAGRVDTQYF
>12|TRBJ2-1|TRBV7-9
CASSSGYNEQFF
>19|TRBJ2-1|TRBV20-1
CSARGSGTSGRAGYNEQFF
>15|TRBJ2-3|TRBV29-1
CSVTGQNFSTDTQYF
>14|TRBJ1-1|TRBV27
CASSREQLNTEAFF
>14|TRBJ1-2|TRBV12-3/TRBV12-4
CASSLATGVMGYTF
>15|TRBJ1-4|TRBV7-9
CASSLGDRGNEKLFF
>12|TRBJ1-4|TRBV5-1
CASLGPGEKLFF
>13|TRBJ2-3|TRBV29-1
CSVSSGRNPAQYF
>17|TRBJ2-1|TRBV12-3/TRBV12-4
CASSPFLAGVSYNEQFF
>14|TRBJ2-2|TRBV19
CASSIMENTGELFF
>14|TRBJ2-2|TRBV14
CASSQFGRAGELFF
>16|TRBJ2-1|TRBV5-1
CASSLDSLITYNEQFF
>19|TRBJ2-1|TRBV5-1
CASSPGLAGGPSSYNEQFF
>16|TRBJ2-5|TRBV4-2
CASSQESAGEAETQYF
>13|TRBJ2-7|TRBV12-3/TRBV12-4
CASEDRGLGEQYF
>14|TRBJ2-1|TRBV2
CASRDLRLADEQFF
>14|TRBJ2-1|TRBV11-1
CASSLETGFDEQFF
>16|TRBJ2-5|TRBV7-8
CASSSAGGSYQETQYF
>18|TRBJ2-7|TRBV5-1
CASSLRAPGGGKNYEQYF
>15|TRBJ2-1|TRBV11-2
CASSLEGLSYNEQFF
>15|TRBJ2-2|TRBV5-1
CASSLALEGSGELFF
>14|TRBJ2-4|TRBV3-1
CASSQDRGRNIQYF
>15|TRBJ2-3|TRBV20-1
CSATRFGEGTDTQYF
>15|TRBJ2-3|TRBV5-6
CASSFFGRPRDTQYF
>15|TRBJ2-4|TRBV20-1
CSARDERLAKNIQYF
>15|TRBJ2-1|TRBV5-1
CASTGAGGLVNEQFF
>15|TRBJ2-5|TRBV15
CATSRLGVGQETQYF
>16|TRBJ2-1|TRBV27
CASSPTSGTAYNEQFF
>19|TRBJ1-4|TRBV5-1
CASSLGDNRGTATNEKLFF
>16|TRBJ1-2|TRBV12-3/TRBV12-4
CASSPGQGMLNYGYTF
>20|TRBJ2-1|TRBV6-2/TRBV6-3
CASSQLRDREVAVSYNEQFF
>15|TRBJ2-1|TRBV7-9
CASSLVAGTGDEQFF
>18|TRBJ2-3|TRBV12-3/TRBV12-4
CASSLGTSGLWSTDTQYF
>13|TRBJ2-1|TRBV7-2
CASSRPRTGKQFF
>11|TRBJ2-5|TRBV5-1
CASSLGTGTYF
>13|TRBJ2-2|TRBV4-1
CASSQIGGRQLFF